What follows is one T cell receptor beta chain and its context. The antigen it recognizes is unknown. It has no much larger one-base neighbor in the sample; base qualities were not kept. This specimen belongs to a study of blood T cell repertoires in COVID-19 (dated by TCRdb to between 2020 and 2021). Some background on the complete study: Samples from collaborators originated in the United States, Italy and Spain and spanned both the acute and convalescent phases of COVID-19. Where HLA class I and class II types were available, the types were taken from metadata supplied by the sample provider, not from assay-based typing. The samples were drawn from the first 160 participants of the ongoing ImmuneRACE study and from 1,254 subjects provided by 6 global collaborators. The material from the prospective study consisted of cDNA or gDNA derived from T cells, B-cell-depleted T cells, or PBMCs. The repertoires were released in a freely available public database intended as a resource for research on the immune response to SARS-CoV-2. The sample metadata nearly always contained a de-identified subject ID, COVID-19 status, age in years and sex. Subjects who had been exposed to COVID-19, were actively infected with it, or had recovered from it provided the deeply sampled blood TCRbeta repertoires that made up the dataset.

Collaborating institutions collected whole blood in K2EDTA tubes following their own protocols. For TCRbeta analysis, collaborators shipped samples in one of three forms: frozen whole blood, isolated PBMCs, or DNA extracted from either of those sample types. The CDR3 starts with the cysteine, ends with the phenylalanine, and has 17 residues. Left in the record is the CDR3 DNA by itself, 51 bases read in frame from the first base. From a lookup of the germline V gene (reference sequence), CDR1 and CDR2 are LGHDT and YNNKEL. V has 0 bases trimmed and J has 4 bases trimmed; junction bases matching no gene number 6. The immunoSEQ Assay, a bias-controlled multiplex PCR, was used to amplify TCRbeta CDR3 regions from genomic DNA. In the authors' own workflow: Within the assay, amplification of reference gene primers was used to estimate how many nucleated cells each sample contained. To quantify the absolute abundance of each unique TCRbeta CDR3 rearrangement, sequence reads were collapsed and filtered. Productive Simpson clonality was computed per sample as the square root of Simpson's diversity index over productive rearrangements. Here the immuneACCESS table is served through TCRdb, limited to in-frame sequences with V and J called. Missing clones are a known gap in these copies; in checked studies unresolved V genes cover under half, and the rest lacks a known reason. V, J and clone size derive from that table, while D and trimming were established from the DNA sequence. For this sample the table gives 150,000 to 200,000 clones, of which 86% were detected only once. Of the sample, 3.5% to 4% falls within the top ten clones.

Beyond this particular receptor, the publication reports: The quantity of clinical and demographic metadata differed by source and by participant and was supplied without curation.

Sequences were obtained from peripheral blood. The V and J segments used are TRBV3-1 (or the pseudogene TRBV3-2) and TRBJ2-2; TRBD1 agrees with 9 junctional bases. The TCR originated in a woman aged 70-85 years with acute or convalescent COVID-19. The DNA sequence is TGTGCCAGCAGCCAAGATCGACAGGGGGGATTCACCGGGGAGCTGTTTTTT. This yields the protein CASSQDRQGGFTGELFF.